The clone carrying this T cell receptor beta chain was seen more than once but under ten times. The antigen is undetermined. This record comes from a study of response to subunit inactivated influenza vaccine. General observations from the study: T cells newly recruited by each seasonal influenza vaccination are few, the authors suggested.

TCRdb recomputed calls from the RT-PCR reads with MiXCR, one row per CDR3 protein. The sample includes roughly 700,000 distinct CDR3 sequences, about 14% of them seen just once. V shed 3 bases and J shed 8 bases, with 13 bases lying between them. This CDR3 comprises 12 residues. Germline CDR1 reads DFQATT; CDR2 reads SNEGSKA (reference sequence). This clonotype originated in a man in his fifties who received an inactivated influenza vaccine. Sample: PBMCs from blood, taken around two weeks before vaccination. This sequence joins TRBV20-1 and TRBJ1-2, with a weak D call TRBD1 (6 bases). The CDR3 here is CSARGAGLGYTF. CDR3 nucleotide sequence: TGCAGTGCTAGGGGGGCAGGTTTAGGCTACACCTTC.